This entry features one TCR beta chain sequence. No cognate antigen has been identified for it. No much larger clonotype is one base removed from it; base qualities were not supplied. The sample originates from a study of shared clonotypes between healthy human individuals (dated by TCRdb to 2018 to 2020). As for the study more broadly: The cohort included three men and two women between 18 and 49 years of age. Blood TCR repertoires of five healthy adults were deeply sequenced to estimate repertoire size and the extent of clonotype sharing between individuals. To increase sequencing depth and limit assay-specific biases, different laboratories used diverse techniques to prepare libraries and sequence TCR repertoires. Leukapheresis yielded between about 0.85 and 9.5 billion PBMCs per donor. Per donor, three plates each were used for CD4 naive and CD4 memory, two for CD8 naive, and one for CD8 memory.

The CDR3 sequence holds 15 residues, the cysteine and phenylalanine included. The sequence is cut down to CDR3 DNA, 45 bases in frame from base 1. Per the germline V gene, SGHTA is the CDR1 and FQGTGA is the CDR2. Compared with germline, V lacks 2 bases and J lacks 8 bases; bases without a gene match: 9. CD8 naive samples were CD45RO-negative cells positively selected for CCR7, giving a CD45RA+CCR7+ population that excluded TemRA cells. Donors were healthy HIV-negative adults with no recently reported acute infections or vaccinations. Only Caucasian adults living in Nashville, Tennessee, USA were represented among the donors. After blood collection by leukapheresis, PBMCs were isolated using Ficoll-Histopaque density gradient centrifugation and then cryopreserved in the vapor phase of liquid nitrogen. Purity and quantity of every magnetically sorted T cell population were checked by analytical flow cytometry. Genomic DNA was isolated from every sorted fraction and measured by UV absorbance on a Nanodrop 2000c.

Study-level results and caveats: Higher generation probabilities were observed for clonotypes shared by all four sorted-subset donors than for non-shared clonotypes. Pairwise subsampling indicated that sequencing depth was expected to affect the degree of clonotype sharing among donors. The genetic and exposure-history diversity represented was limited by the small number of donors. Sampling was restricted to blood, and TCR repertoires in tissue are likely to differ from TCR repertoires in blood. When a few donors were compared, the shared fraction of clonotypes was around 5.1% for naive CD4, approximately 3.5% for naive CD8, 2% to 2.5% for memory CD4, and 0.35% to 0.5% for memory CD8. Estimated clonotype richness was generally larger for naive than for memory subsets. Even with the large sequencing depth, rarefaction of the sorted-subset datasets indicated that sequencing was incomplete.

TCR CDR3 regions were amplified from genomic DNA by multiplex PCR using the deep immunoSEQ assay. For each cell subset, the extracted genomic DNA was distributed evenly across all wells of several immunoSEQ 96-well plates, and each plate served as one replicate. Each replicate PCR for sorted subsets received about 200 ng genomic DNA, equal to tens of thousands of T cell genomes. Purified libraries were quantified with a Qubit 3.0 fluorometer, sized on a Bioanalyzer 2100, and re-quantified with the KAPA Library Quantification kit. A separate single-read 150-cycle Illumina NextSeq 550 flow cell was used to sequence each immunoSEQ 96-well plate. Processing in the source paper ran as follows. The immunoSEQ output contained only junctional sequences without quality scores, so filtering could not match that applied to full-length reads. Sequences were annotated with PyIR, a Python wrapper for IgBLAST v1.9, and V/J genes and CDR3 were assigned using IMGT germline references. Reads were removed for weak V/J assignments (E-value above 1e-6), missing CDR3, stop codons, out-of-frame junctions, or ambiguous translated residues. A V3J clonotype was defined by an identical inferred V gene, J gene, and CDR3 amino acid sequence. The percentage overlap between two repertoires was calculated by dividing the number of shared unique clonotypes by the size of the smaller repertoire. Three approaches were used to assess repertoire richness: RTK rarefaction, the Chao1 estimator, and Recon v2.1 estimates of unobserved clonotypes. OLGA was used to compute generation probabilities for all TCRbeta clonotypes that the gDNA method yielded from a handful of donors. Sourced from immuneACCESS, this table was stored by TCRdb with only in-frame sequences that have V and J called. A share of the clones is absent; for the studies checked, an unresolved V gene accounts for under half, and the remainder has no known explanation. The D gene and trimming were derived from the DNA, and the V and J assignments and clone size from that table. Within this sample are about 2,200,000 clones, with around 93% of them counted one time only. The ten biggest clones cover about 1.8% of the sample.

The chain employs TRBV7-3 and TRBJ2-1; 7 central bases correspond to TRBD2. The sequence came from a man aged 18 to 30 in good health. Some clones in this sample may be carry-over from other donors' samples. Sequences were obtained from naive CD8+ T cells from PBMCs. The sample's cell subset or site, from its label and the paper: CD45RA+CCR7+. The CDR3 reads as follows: CASSLGEGPIDEQFF. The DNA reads TGTGCCAGCAGCTTAGGGGAGGGACCTATAGATGAGCAGTTCTTC.